This T cell receptor (beta chain) was captured by sequencing in a study of shared clonotypes between healthy human individuals. Study at large: CD4 naive cells filled three plates per donor, CD4 memory three, CD8 naive two and CD8 memory one. Study-level findings and limits: Naive CD4 clonotypes were shared across a few donors at about 5.2%. Donor clonotype sharing was expected to depend on sequencing depth.

The V and J ends lost 6 bases and 8 bases, in that order; junction bases with no gene match: 8. The CDR3 has 14 residues. Germline-derived CDR1 and CDR2 are MNHNS and SASEGT. Comment on this clone: Antigen: not known.

The data were produced by immunoSEQ multiplex PCR, yet TCRdb's version contains in-frame clones alone and is incomplete. Among millions of clones listed, 95% were seen once. The chain links TRBV6-1 to TRBJ2-1; 9 bases match TRBD1. Sample: naive CD4+ T cells sorted from blood. Sample subset: CD45RA+ positively selected. This receptor was obtained from a man between 18 and 29 years old in good health. The DNA of the CDR3 is TGTGCCAGCAGCACGGACAGGGGCGGCGATGAGCAGTTCTTC. Amino acid sequence: CASSTDRGGDEQFF.